Given below is one T cell receptor (beta chain) in context. The antigen remains unidentified. Germline trimming cut 4 bases from V and 6 bases from J; bases unmatched to any gene: 9. Germline loops: CDR1 SGHRS, CDR2 YFSETQ. CDR3 length equals 15 residues. The sample belongs to a study of OX40 agonist ivuxolimab in advanced cancers. Study as a whole: With a range of roughly 23 to 85, age averaged 60 years, and 70% to 85% were male. Study results and limitations: Those patients achieving a partial response at 0.1-3.0 mg/kg showed among the lowest clonal expansion.

Some clones are missing from TCRdb's copy, which holds only in-frame ones; the method was immunoSEQ multiplex PCR. This table has around 40,000 clones, approximately 80% appearing once. The sample consisted of CD4+ or CD8+ T cells sorted from blood, taken in a trial of the OX40 agonist ivuxolimab. The chain has TRBV5-1 and TRBJ2-3; the match to TRBD1 covers 9 bases. The TCR originated in an adult with an advanced solid tumor such as melanoma, head and neck, liver or kidney cancer. The CDR3 here is CASSDPGQGIDTQYF. The DNA for the CDR3 is TGCGCCAGCAGCGACCCGGGACAGGGAATCGATACGCAGTATTTT.